This note documents a single T cell receptor (beta chain) sequence. Only in-frame clones appear in the TCRdb table, and some are missing; sequencing was by immunoSEQ multiplex PCR. The sample contains over 50,000 clones, around 84% of which appear only once. Looked up from germline, CDR1 is KGHSH and CDR2 is LQKENI. With 6 bases removed from V and 1 base from J, the gap between germline ends came to 15 bases. CDR3 length equals 15 residues. This sample stems from a study of technical replicates of blood from several donors. The sample consisted of PBMCs. The chain recombines TRBV18 with TRBJ1-1, with a weak D call TRBD1 (5 bases). This clonotype was sampled from a human donor in good health. Some clones in this sample may be carry-over from other donors' samples. The DNA of the CDR3 is TGTGCCAGCTCGTCTCAGGGAACCTCGAACACTGAAGCTTTCTTT. Protein product: CASSSQGTSNTEAFF.